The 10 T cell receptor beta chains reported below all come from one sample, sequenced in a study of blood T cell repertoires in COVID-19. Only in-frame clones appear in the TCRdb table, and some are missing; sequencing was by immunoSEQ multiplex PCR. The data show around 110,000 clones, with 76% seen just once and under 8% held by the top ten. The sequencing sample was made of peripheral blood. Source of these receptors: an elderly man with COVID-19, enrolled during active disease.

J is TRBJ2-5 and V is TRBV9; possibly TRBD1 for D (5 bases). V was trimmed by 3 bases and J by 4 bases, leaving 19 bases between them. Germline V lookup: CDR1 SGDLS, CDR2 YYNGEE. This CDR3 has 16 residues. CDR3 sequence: CASSGGPRGGGETQYF. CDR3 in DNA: TGTGCCAGCAGCGGGGGCCCTAGGGGTGGTGGAGAGACCCAGTACTTC.

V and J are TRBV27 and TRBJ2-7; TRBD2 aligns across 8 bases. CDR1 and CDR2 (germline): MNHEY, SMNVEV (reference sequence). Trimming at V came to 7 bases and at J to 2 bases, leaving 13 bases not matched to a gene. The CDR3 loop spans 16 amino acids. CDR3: CASTASGSPRAYEQYF. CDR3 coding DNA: TGTGCCAGCACAGCGAGCGGGAGCCCCCGGGCCTACGAGCAGTACTTC.

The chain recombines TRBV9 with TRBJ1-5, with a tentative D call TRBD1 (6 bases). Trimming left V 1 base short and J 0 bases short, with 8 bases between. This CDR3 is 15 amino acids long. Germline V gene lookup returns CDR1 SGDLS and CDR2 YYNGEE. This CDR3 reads CASSVRDISNQPQHF. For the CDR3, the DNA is TGTGCCAGCAGCGTAAGGGACATTAGCAATCAGCCCCAGCATTTT. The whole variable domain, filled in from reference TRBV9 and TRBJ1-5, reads DSGVTQTPKHLITATGQRVTLRCSPRSGDLSVYWYQQSLDQGLQFLIQYYNGEERAKGNILERFSAQQFPDLHSELNLSSLELGDSALYFCASSVRDISNQPQHFGDGTRLSIL.

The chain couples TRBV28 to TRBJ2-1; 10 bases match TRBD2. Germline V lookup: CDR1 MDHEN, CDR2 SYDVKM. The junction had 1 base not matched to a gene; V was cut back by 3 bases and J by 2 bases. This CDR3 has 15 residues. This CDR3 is CASSFSGRAYNEQFF. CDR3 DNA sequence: TGTGCCAGCAGTTTCAGCGGGAGGGCCTACAATGAGCAGTTCTTC.

The CDR3 here is CASSRGVDTDTQYF. Here the CDR3 DNA reads TGTGCCAGCAGTCGGGGAGTTGACACAGATACGCAGTATTTT. The rearrangement joins TRBV28 to TRBJ2-3; the D gene is possibly TRBD2 (5 bases). Germline loops: CDR1 MDHEN, CDR2 SYDVKM. This CDR3 spans 14 amino acids. V lost 5 bases and J 2 bases, leaving 11 bases between the germline ends.

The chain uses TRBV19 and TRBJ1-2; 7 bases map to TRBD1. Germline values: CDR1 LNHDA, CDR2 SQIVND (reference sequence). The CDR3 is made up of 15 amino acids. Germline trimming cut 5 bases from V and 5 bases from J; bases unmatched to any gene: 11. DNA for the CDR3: TGTGCCAGTAGTGGTGGACCCGGACAGGAATATGGCTACACCTTC. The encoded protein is CASSGGPGQEYGYTF.

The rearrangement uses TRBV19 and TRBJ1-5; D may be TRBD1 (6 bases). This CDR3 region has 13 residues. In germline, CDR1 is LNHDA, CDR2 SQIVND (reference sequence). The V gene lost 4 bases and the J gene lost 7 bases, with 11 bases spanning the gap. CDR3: CASSNREGQPQHF. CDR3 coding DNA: TGTGCCAGTAGTAACAGGGAAGGCCAGCCCCAGCATTTT.

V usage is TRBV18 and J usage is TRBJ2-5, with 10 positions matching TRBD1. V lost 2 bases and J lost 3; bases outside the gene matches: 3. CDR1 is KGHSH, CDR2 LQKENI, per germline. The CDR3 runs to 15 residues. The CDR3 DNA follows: TGTGCCAGCTCACCAGGCGGGACAGGGGAAGAGACCCAGTACTTC. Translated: CASSPGGTGEETQYF.

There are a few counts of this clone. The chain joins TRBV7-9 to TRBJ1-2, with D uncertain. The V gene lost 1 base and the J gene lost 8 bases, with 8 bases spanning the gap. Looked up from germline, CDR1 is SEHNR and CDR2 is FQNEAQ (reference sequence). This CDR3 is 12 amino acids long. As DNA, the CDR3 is TGTGCCAGCAGCTTAGACAGAAGCGGCTACACCTTC. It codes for CASSLDRSGYTF.

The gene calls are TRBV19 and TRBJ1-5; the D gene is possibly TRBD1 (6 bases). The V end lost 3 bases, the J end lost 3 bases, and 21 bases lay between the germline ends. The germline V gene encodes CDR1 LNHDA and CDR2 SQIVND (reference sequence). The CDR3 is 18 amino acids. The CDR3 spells CASSIYPPTKGDNQPQHF. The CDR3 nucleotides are TGTGCCAGTAGTATTTATCCACCCACCAAGGGGGACAATCAGCCCCAGCATTTT.